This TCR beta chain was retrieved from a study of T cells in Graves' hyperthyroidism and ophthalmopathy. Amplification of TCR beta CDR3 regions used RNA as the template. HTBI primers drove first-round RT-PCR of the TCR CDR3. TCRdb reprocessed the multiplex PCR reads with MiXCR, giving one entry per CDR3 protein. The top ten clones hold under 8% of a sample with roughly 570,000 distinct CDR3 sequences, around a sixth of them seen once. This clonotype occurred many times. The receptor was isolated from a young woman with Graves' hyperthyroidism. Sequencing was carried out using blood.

The CDR3 sequence is CASSPYRGPSYEQYF. CDR3 bases: TGTGCCAGCAGCCCCTACCGAGGGCCTTCCTACGAGCAGTACTTC. This sequence joins TRBV28 and TRBJ2-7, with D possibly being TRBD2 (5 bases). The germline V gene encodes CDR1 MDHEN and CDR2 SYDVKM. The CDR3 spans 15 residues. Trimming took off 6 bases at V and 1 base at J, with 16 bases between the two ends.